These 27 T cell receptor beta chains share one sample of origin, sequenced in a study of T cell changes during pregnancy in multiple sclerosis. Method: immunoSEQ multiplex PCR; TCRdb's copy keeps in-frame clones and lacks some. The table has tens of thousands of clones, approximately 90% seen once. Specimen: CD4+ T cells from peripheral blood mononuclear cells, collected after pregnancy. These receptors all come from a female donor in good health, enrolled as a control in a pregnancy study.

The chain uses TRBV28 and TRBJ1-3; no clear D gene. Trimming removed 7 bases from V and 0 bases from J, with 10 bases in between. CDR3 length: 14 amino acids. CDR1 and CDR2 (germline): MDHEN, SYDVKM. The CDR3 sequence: CASTLPYSGNTIYF. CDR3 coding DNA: TGTGCCAGCACCCTCCCCTACTCTGGAAACACCATATATTTT.

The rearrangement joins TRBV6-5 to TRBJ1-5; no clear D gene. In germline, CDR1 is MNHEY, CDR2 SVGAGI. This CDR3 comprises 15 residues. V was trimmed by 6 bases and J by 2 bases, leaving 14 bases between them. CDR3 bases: TGTGCCAGCAGCAGAAGCGCGGTGGGCAATCAGCCCCAGCATTTT. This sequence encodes CASSRSAVGNQPQHF.

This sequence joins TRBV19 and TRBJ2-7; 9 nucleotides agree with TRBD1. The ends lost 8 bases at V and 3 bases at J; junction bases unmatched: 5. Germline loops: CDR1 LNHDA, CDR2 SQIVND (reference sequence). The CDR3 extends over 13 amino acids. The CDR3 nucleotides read TGTGCCAGTGCGGGACAGGGTCTCTACGAGCAGTACTTC. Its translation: CASAGQGLYEQYF.

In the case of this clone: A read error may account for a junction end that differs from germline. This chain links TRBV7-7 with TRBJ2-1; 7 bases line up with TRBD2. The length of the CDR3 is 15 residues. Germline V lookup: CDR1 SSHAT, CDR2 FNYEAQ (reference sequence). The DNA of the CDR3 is TGTGCTAGCAGCTTATTGGCGGGGACTAACAATGAGCAGTTCTTC. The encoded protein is CASSLLAGTNNEQFF.

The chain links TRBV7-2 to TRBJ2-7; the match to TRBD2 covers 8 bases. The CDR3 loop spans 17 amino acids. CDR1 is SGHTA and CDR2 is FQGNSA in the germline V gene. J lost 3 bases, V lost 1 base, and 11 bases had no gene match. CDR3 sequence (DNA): TGTGCCAGCAGCTTAGGGATGGGCGGGGGGAGACACTACGAGCAGTACTTC. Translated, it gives CASSLGMGGGRHYEQYF.

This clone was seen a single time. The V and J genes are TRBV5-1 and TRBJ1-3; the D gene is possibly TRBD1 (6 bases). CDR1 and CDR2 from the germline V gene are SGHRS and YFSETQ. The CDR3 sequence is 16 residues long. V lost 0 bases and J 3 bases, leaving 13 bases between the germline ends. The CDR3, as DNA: TGCGCCAGCAGCTTGGTTGGGGGCGATCTTGGAAACACCATATATTTT. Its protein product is CASSLVGGDLGNTIYF.

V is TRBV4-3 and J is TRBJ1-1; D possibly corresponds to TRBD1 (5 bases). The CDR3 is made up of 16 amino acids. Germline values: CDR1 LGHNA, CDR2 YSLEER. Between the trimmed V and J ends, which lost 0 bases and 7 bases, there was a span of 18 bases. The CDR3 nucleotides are TGCGCCAGCAGCCAAGATGCGGGGCTGGGGAAAGGTGAAGCTTTCTTT. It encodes CASSQDAGLGKGEAFF.

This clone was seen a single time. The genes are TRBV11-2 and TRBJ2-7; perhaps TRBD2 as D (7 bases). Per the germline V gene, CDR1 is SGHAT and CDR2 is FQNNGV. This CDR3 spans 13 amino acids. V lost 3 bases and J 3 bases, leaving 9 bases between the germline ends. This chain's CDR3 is CASSLRGGYEQYF. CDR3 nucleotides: TGTGCCAGCAGCTTGAGGGGGGGCTACGAGCAGTACTTC. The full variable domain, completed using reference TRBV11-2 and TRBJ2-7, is EAGVAQSPRYKIIEKRQSVAFWCNPISGHATLYWYQQILGQGPKLLIQFQNNGVVDDSQLPKDRFSAERLKGVDSTLKIQPAKLEDSAVYLCASSLRGGYEQYFGPGTRLTVT.

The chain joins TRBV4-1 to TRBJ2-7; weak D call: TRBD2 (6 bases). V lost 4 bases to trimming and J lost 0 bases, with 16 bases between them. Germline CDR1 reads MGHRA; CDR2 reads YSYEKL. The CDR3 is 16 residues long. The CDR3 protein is CASSPWGDESSYEQYF. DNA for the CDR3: TGCGCCAGCAGCCCATGGGGGGACGAGAGCTCCTACGAGCAGTACTTC.

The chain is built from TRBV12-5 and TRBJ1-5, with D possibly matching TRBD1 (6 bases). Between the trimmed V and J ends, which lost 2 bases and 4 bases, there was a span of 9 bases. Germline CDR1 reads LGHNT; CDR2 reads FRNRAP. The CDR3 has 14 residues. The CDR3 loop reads CASGLTGSNQPQHF. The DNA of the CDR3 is TGTGCTAGTGGTTTGACAGGGTCGAATCAGCCCCAGCATTTT.

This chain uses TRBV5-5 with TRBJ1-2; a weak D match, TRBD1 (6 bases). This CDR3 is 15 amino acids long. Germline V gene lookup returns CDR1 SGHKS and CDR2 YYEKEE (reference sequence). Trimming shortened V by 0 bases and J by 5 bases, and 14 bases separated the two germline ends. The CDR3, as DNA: TGTGCCAGCAGCTTGGCGACAGGCGGCGGATATGGCTACACCTTC. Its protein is CASSLATGGGYGYTF.

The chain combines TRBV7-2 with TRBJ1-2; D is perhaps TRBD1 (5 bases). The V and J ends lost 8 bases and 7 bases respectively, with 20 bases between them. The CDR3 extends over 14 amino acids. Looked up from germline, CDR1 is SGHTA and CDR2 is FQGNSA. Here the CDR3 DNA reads TGTGCCAGCCGACCGGGGGGAGGGGCAGCTGGCTACACCTTC. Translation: CASRPGGGAAGYTF.

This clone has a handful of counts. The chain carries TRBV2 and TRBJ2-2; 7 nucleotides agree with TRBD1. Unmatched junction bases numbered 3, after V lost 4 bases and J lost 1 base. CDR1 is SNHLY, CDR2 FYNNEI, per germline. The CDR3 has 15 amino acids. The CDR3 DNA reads TGTGCCAGCAGTGCTACAGGGGTGAACACCGGGGAGCTGTTTTTT. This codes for CASSATGVNTGELFF.

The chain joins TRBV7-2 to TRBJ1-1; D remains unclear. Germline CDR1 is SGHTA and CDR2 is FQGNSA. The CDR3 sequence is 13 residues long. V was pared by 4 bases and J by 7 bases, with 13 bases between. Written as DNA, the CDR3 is TGTGCCAGCAGCTCGAATGGCGGGGTTGAAGCTTTCTTT. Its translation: CASSSNGGVEAFF.

DNA for the CDR3: TGTGCCAGCAGCTTAGTAATGTACCAAGAGACCCAGTACTTC. Translating gives CASSLVMYQETQYF. The chain combines TRBV7-2 with TRBJ2-5, with no clear D. CDR1 is SGHTA and CDR2 is FQGNSA in the germline V gene. The CDR3 length is 14 residues. V gave up 1 base and J gave up 0 bases, with 6 bases separating them. Supplemented by reference TRBV7-2 and TRBJ2-5, the full variable domain reads GAGVSQSPSNKVTEKGKDVELRCDPISGHTALYWYRQSLGQGLEFLIYFQGNSAPDKSGLPSDRFSAERTGGSVSTLTIQRTQQEDSAVYLCASSLVMYQETQYFGPGTRLLVL.

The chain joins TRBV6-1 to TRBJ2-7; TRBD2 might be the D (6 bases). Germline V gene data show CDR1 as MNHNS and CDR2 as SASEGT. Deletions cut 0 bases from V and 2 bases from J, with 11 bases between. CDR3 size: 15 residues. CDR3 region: CASSEADGGAYEQYF. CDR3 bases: TGTGCCAGCAGTGAAGCGGACGGGGGAGCCTACGAGCAGTACTTC.

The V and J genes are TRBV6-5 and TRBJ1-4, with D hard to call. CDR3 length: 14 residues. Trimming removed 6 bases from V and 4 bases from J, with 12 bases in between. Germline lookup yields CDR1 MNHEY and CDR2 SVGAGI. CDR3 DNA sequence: TGTGCCAGCAGCCGCGCGACTGATAATGAAAAACTGTTTTTT. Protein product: CASSRATDNEKLFF.

CDR3 in DNA: TGTGCCAGCTCCAGGGACAAGGAAGAGACCCAGTACTTC. This codes for CASSRDKEETQYF. The J gene is TRBJ2-5, the V gene TRBV2; D possibly corresponds to TRBD1 (6 bases). The germline gives CDR1 SNHLY, CDR2 FYNNEI. The CDR3 has 13 residues. With 8 bases removed from V and 3 bases from J, the gap between germline ends came to 13 bases.

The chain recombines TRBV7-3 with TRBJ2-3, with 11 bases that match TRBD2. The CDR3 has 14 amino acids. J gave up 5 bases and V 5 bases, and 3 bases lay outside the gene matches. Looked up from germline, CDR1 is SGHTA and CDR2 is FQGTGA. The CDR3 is CASSAGLAVDTQYF. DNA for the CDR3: TGTGCCAGCAGCGCGGGACTAGCGGTAGATACGCAGTATTTT.

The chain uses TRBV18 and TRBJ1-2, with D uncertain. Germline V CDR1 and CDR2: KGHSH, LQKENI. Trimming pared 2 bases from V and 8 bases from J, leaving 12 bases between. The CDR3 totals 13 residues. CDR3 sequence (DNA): TGTGCCAGCTCACCAGGAGGCGATGAAGGCTACACCTTC. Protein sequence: CASSPGGDEGYTF.

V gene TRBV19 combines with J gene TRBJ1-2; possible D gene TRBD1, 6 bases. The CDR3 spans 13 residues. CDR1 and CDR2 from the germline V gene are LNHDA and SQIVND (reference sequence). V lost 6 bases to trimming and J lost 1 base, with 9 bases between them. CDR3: CASSVQGNYGYTF. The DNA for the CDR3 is TGTGCCAGTAGCGTACAGGGTAACTATGGCTACACCTTC.

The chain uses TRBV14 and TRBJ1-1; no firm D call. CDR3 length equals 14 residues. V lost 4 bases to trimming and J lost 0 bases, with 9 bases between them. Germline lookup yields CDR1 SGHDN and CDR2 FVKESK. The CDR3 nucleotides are TGTGCCAGCAGCCGCAGTTTTTTGAACACTGAAGCTTTCTTT. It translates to CASSRSFLNTEAFF.

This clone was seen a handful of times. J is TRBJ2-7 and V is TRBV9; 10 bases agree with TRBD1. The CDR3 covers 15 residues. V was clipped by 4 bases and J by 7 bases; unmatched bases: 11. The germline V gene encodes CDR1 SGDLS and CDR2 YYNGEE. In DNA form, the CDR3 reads TGTGCCAGCAGCATCTCGGACAGGGGGAAGGGAGAGCAGTACTTC. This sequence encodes CASSISDRGKGEQYF.

The CDR3 is CASSYSSARGETQYF. CDR3 DNA sequence: TGTGCCAGCAGTTACTCCTCCGCTCGGGGAGAGACCCAGTACTTC. V gene TRBV6-5 combines with J gene TRBJ2-5, with a possible D match to TRBD2 (5 bases). The CDR3 runs to 15 residues. The germline gives CDR1 MNHEY, CDR2 SVGAGI. The V gene lost 0 bases and the J gene lost 4 bases, with 12 bases spanning the gap.

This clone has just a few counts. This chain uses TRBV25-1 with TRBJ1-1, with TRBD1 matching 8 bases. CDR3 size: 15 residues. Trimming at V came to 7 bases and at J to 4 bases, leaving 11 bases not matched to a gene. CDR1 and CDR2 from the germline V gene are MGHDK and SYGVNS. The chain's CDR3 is CASNRQGPGRTEAFF. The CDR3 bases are TGTGCCAGCAACCGACAGGGGCCGGGACGCACTGAAGCTTTCTTT.

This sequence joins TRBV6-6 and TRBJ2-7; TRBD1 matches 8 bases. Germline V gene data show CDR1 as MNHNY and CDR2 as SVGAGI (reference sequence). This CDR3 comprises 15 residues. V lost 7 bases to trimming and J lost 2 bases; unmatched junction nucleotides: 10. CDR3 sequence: CASTNGQGFTYEQYF. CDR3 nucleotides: TGTGCCAGCACAAATGGACAGGGATTCACCTACGAGCAGTACTTC.

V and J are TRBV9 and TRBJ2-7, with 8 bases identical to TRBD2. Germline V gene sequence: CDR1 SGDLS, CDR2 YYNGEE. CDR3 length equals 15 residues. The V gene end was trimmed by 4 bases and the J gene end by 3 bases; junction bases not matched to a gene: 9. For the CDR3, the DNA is TGTGCCAGCAGCCCACGCCTAGCGGGTTTCTACGAGCAGTACTTC. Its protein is CASSPRLAGFYEQYF.